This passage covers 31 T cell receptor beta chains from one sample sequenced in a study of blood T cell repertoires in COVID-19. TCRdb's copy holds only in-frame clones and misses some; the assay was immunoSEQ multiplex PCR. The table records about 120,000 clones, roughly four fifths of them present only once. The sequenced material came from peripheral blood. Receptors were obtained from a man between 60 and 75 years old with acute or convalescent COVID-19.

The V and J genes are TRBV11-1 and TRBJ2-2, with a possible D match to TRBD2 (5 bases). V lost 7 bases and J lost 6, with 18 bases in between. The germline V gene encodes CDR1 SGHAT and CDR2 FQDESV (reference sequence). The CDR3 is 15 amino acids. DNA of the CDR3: TGTGCCAGCAAACTTAGGAGGTACAACCCCGGGGAGCTGTTTTTT. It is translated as CASKLRRYNPGELFF.

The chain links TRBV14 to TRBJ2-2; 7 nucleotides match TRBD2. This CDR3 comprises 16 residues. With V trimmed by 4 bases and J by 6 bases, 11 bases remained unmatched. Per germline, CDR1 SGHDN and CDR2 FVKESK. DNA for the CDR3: TGTGCCAGCAGCCGATGGGGAGGGGAAAACGCCGGGGAGCTGTTTTTT. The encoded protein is CASSRWGGENAGELFF. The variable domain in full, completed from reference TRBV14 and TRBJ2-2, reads EAGVTQFPSHSVIEKGQTVTLRCDPISGHDNLYWYRRVMGKEIKFLLHFVKESKQDESGMPNNRFLAERTGGTYSTLKVQPAELEDSGVYFCASSRWGGENAGELFFGEGSRLTVL.

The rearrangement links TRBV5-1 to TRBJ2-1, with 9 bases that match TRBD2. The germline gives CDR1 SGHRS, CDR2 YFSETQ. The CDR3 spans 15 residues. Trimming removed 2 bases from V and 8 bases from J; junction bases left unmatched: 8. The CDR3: CASSLRGLAYDEQFF. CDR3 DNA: TGCGCCAGCAGCTTAAGGGGACTAGCCTATGATGAGCAGTTCTTC.

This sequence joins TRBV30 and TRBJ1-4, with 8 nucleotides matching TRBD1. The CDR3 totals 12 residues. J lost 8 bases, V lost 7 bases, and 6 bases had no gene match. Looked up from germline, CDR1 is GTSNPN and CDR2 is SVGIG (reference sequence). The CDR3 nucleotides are TGTGCCTTCAGGGGGCAAGGGGAAAAACTGTTTTTT. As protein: CAFRGQGEKLFF.

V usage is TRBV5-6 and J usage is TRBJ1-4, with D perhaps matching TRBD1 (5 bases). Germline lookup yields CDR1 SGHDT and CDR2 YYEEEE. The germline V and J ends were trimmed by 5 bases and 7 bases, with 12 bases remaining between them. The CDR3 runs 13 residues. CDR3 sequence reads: CASRTGTFEKLFF. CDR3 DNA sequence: TGTGCCAGCAGAACCGGGACTTTTGAAAAACTGTTTTTT.

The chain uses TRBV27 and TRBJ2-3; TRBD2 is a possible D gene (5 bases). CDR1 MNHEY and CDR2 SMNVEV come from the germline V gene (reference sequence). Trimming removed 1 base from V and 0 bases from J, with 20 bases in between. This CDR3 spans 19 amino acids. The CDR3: CASSLLRGFIEGSTDTQYF. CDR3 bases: TGTGCCAGCAGTTTATTACGAGGCTTTATTGAGGGAAGCACAGATACGCAGTATTTT.

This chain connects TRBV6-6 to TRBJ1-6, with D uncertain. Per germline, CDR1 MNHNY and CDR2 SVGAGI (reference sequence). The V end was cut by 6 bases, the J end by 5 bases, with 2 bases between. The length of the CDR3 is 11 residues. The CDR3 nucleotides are TGTGCCAGCAGCGATAATTCACCCCTCCACTTT. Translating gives CASSDNSPLHF.

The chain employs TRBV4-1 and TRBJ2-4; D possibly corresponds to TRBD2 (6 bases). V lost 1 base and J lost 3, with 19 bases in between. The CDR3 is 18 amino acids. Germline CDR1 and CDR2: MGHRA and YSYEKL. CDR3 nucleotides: TGCGCCAGCAGCCAAGGGTATGTGGGGGGAGAGGTCAAAAACATTCAGTACTTC. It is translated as CASSQGYVGGEVKNIQYF.

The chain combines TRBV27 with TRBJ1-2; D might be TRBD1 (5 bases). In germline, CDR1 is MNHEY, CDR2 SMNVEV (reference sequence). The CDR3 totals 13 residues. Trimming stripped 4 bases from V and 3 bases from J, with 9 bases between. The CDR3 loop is CASSSLRDYGYTF. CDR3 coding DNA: TGTGCCAGCAGTTCTCTCAGGGACTATGGCTACACCTTC.

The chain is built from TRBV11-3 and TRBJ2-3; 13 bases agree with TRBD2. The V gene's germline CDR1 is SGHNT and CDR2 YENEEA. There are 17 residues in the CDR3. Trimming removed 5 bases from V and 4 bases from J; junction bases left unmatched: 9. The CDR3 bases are TGTGCCAGCAGCGCCTCCGGGACTAGCGGGGCCCCAGATACGCAGTATTTT. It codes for CASSASGTSGAPDTQYF.

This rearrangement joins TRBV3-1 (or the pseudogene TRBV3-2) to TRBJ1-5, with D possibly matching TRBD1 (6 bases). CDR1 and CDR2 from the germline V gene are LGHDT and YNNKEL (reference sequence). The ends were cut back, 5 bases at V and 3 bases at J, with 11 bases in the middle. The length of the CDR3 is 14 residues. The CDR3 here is CASSSTGDNQPQHF. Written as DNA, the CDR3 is TGTGCCAGCAGCTCGACAGGTGACAATCAGCCCCAGCATTTT.

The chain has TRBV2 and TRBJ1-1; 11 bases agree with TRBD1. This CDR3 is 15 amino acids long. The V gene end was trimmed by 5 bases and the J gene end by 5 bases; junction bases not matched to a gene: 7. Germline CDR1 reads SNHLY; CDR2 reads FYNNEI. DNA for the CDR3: TGTGCCAGCAGTTCTGGACAGGGGGCATTAACTGAAGCTTTCTTT. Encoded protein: CASSSGQGALTEAFF.

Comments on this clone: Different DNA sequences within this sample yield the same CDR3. The CDR3 here is CASSLRGQPQHF. CDR3 in DNA: TGTGCCAGCAGCTTAAGGGGACAGCCCCAGCATTTT. The chain is built from TRBV7-2 and TRBJ1-5, with D perhaps matching TRBD1 (5 bases). Germline V gene lookup returns CDR1 SGHTA and CDR2 FQGNSA. The CDR3 is made up of 12 amino acids. V shed 2 bases and J shed 7 bases, with 6 bases lying between them. Looking up the rest from reference TRBV7-2 and TRBJ1-5 gives the full variable domain: GAGVSQSPSNKVTEKGKDVELRCDPISGHTALYWYRQSLGQGLEFLIYFQGNSAPDKSGLPSDRFSAERTGGSVSTLTIQRTQQEDSAVYLCASSLRGQPQHFGDGTRLSIL.

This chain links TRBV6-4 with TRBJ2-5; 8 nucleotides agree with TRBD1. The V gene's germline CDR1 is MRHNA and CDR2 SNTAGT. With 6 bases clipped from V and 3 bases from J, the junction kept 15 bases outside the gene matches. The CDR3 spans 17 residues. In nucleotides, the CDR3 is TGTGCCAGCAGAGTAAACACTGCGACAGGGGACGAAGAGACCCAGTACTTC. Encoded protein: CASRVNTATGDEETQYF.

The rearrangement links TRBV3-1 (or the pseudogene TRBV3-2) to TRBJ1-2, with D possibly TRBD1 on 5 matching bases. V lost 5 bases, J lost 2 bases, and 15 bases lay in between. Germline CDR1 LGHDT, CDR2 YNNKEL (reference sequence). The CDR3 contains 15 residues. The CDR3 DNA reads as TGTGCCAGCAGCGACTGGGGGGAAACCAACTATGGCTACACCTTC. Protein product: CASSDWGETNYGYTF.

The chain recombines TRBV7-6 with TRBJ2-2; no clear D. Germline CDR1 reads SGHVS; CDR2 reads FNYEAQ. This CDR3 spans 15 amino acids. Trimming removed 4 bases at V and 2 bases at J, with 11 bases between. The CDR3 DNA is TGTGCCAGCAGCTCTCTCGGGTCCAACACCGGGGAGCTGTTTTTT. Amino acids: CASSSLGSNTGELFF.

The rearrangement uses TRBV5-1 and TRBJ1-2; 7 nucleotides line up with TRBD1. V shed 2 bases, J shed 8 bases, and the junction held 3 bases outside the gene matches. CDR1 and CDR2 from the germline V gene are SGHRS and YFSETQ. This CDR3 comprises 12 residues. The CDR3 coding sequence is TGCGCCAGCAGCTTAAGGGGGCAGGGCTACACCTTC. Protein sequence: CASSLRGQGYTF. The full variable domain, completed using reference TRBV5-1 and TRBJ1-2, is KAGVTQTPRYLIKTRGQQVTLSCSPISGHRSVSWYQQTPGQGLQFLFEYFSETQRNKGNFPGRFSGRQFSNSRSEMNVSTLELGDSALYLCASSLRGQGYTFGSGTRLTVV.

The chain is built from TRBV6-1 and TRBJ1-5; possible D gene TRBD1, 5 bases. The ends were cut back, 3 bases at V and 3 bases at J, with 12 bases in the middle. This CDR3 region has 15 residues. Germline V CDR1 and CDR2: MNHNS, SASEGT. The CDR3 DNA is TGTGCCAGCAGTGACCAGGGTCTTGTCAATCAGCCCCAGCATTTT. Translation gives CASSDQGLVNQPQHF.

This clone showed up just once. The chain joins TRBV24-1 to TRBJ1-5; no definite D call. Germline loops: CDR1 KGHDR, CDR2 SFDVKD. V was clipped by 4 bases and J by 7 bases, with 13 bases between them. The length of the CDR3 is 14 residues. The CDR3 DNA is TGTGCCACCAGTGAATCGGTAGCCGGGCAGCCCCAGCATTTT. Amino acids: CATSESVAGQPQHF.

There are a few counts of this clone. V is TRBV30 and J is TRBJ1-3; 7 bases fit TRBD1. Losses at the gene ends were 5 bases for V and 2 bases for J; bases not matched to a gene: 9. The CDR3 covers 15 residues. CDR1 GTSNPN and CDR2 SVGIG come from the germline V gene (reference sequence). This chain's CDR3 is CAWGGKQGTGNTIYF. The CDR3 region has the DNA TGTGCCTGGGGGGGCAAACAGGGGACTGGAAACACCATATATTTT. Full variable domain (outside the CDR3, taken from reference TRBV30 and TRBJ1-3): SQTIHQWPATLVQPVGSPLSLECTVEGTSNPNLYWYRQAAGRGLQLLFYSVGIGQISSEVPQNLSASRPQDRQFILSSKKLLLSDSGFYLCAWGGKQGTGNTIYFGEGSWLTVV.

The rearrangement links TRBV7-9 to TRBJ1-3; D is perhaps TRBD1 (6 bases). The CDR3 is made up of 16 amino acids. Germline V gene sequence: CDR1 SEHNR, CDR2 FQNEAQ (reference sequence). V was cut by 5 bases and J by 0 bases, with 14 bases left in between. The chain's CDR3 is CASSRYGGNSGNTIYF. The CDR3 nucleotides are TGTGCCAGCAGCCGGTATGGGGGCAACTCTGGAAACACCATATATTTT.

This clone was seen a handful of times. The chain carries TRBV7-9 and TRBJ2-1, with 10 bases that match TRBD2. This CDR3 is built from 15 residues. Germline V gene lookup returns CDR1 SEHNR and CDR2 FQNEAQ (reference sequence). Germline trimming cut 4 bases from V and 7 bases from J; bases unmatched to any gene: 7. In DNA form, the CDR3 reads TGTGCCAGCAGCTCTCTAGCGGGGGATCAGAATGAGCAGTTCTTC. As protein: CASSSLAGDQNEQFF.

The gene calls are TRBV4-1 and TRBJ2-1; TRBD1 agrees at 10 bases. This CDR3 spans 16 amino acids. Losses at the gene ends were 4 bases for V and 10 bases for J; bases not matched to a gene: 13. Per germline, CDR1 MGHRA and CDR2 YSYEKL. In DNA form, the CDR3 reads TGCGCCAGCAGCCCAACCGGGACAGGGGTTTTGAAGGAGCAGTTCTTC. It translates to CASSPTGTGVLKEQFF.

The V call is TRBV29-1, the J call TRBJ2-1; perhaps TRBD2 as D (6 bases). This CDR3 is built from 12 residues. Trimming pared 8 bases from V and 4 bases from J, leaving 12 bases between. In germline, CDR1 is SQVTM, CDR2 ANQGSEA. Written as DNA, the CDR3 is TGCAGCTTCTCGGGGGTTTACAATGAGCAGTTCTTC. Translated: CSFSGVYNEQFF.

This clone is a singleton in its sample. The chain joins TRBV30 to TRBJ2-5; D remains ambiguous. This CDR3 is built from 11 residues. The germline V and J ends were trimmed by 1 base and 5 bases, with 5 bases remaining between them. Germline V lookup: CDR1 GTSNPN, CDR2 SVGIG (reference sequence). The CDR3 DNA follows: TGTGCCTGGAGTGGGCGGGAGACCCAGTACTTC. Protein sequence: CAWSGRETQYF.

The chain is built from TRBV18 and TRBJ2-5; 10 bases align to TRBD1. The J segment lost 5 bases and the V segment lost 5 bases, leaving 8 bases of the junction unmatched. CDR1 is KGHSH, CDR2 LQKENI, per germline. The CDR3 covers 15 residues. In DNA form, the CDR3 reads TGTGCCAGCTCAGACCGACAGGGGGCTGTGGAGACCCAGTACTTC. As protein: CASSDRQGAVETQYF.

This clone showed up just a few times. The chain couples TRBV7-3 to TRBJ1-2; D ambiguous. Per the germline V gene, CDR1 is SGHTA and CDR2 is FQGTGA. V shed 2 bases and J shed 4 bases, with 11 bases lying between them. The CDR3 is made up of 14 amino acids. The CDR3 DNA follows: TGTGCCAGCAGCTTATCTGGTAGTTCCTATGGCTACACCTTC. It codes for CASSLSGSSYGYTF.

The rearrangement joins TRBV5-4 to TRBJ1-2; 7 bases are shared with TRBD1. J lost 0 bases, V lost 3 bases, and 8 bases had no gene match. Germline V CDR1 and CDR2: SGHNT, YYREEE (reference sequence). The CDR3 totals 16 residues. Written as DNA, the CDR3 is TGTGCCAGCAGCTGGGGACAGCCTAACGCTAACTATGGCTACACCTTC. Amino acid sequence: CASSWGQPNANYGYTF.

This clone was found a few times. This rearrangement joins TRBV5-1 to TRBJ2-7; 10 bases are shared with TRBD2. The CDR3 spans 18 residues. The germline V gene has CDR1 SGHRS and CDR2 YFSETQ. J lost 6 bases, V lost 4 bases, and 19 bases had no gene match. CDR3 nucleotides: TGCGCCAGCAGCCCTTCGGGCGGAGCGGGAGGGTTTTCCGGCGAGCAGTACTTC. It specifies CASSPSGGAGGFSGEQYF.

The CDR3 sequence is CASSKMAALARNTIYF. DNA for the CDR3: TGTGCCAGCAGCAAAATGGCGGCCCTAGCCCGAAACACCATATATTTT. The chain couples TRBV6-2 or TRBV6-3 to TRBJ1-3, with D hard to call. CDR3 length: 16 amino acids. Germline V CDR1 and CDR2: MNHEY, SVGEGT. V lost 6 bases to trimming and J lost 5 bases, with 20 bases between them.

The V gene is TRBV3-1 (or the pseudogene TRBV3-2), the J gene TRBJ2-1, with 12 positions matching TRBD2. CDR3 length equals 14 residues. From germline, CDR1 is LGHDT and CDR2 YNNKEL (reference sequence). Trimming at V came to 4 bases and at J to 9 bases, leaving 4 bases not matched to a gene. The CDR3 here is CASSRLAGDREQFF. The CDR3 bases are TGTGCCAGCAGCCGACTAGCGGGAGATCGTGAGCAGTTCTTC.